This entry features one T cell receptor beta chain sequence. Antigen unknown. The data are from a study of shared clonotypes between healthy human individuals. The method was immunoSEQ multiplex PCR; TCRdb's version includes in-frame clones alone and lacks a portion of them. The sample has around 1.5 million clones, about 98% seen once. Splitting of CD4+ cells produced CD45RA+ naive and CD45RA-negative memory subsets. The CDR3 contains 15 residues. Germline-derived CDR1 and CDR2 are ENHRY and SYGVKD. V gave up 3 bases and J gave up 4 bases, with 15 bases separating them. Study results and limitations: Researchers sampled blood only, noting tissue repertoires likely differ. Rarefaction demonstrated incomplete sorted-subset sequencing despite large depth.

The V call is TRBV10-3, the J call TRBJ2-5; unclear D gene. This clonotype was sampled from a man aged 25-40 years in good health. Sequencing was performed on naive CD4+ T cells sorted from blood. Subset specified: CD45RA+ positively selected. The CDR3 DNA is TGTGCCATCAGTGACGCGCTTCTGGGCGTAGAGACCCAGTACTTC. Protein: CAISDALLGVETQYF.